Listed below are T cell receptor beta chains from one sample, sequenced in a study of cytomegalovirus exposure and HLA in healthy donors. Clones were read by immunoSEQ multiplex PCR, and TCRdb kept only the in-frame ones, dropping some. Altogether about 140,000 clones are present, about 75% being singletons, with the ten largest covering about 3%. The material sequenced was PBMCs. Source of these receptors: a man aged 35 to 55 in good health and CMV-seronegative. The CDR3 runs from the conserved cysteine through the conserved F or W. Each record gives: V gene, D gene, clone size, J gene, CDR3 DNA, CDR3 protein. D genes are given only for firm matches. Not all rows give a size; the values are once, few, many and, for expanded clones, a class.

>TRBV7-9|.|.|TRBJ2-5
TGTGCCAGCAGCCAACCTTCGGGGTTTGGGCAGTACTTC
CASSQPSGFGQYF
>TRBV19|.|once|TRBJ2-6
TGTGCCAGTATTGACCCGGGGGGCGGCGGGGCCAACGTCCTGACTTTC
CASIDPGGGGANVLTF
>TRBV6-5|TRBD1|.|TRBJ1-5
TGTGCCAGCAGTTACAGGGACAGAGGTCAGCCCCAGCATTTT
CASSYRDRGQPQHF
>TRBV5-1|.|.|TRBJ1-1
TGCGCCAGCAGCTTGATTTCCAGGGAGGGGGGTGAAGCTTTCTTT
CASSLISREGGEAFF
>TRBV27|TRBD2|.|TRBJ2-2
TGTGCCAGCAGTTCGGGACTACCGTTGACCGGGGAGCTGTTTTTT
CASSSGLPLTGELFF
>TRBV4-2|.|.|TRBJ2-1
TGTGCCAGCAGCCAAGCACAGGGGGGGAGCTCCTACAATGAGCAGTTCTTC
CASSQAQGGSSYNEQFF
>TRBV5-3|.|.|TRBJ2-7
TGTGCCAGAAGCTTGGTTGTGATCGGGGAGCACGAGCAGTACTTC
CARSLVVIGEHEQYF
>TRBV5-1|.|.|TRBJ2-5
TGCGCCAGCCCTAGGCTATCGAAGACCCAGTACTTC
CASPRLSKTQYF
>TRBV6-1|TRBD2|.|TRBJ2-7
TGTGCCAGCAGTGAAGAATCGGGAGGGAGCTACGAGCAGTACTTC
CASSEESGGSYEQYF
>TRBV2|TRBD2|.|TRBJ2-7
TGTGCCAGCGTCCGGGACTACTCCTACGAGCAGTACTTC
CASVRDYSYEQYF
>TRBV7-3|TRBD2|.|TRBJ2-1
TGTGCCAGCAGCTTAAAGGTGATCGGCGGGGGGTATAATGAGCAGTTCTTC
CASSLKVIGGGYNEQFF
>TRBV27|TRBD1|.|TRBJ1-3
TGTGCCAGCAGTTCTAGGACAGGGGTTACGAACACCATATATTTT
CASSSRTGVTNTIYF
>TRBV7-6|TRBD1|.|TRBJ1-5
TGTGCCAGCAGCCGGGGACAGGGACCCAATCAGCCCCAGCATTTT
CASSRGQGPNQPQHF
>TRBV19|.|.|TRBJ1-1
TGTGCCAGTAGTATCGGGGCTGAAGCTTTCTTT
CASSIGAEAFF
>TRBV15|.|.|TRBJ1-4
TGTGCCACCAGCAGAGGGGGGGATGAAAAACTGTTTTTT
CATSRGGDEKLFF
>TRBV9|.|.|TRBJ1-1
TGTGCCAGCAGCGTCGACAGGTTGAACACTGAAGCTTTCTTT
CASSVDRLNTEAFF
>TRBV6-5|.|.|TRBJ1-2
TGTGCCAGCAGTTACGCACAGGGCTATGGCTACACCTTC
CASSYAQGYGYTF
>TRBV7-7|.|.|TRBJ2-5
TGTGCCAGCAGCGAACGGGGGGCCCTCGAAGAGACCCAGTACTTC
CASSERGALEETQYF